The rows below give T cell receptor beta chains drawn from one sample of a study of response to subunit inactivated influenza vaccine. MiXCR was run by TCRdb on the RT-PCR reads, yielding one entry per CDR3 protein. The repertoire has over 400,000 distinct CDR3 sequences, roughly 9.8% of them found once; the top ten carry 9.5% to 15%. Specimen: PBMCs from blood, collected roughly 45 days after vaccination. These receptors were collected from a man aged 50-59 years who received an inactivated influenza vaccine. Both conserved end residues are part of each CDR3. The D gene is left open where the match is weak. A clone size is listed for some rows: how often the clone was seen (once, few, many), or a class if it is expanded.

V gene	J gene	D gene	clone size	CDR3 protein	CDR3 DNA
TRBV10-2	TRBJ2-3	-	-	CASIGPKFTQYF	TGCGCCAGCATCGGACCCAAGTTTACGCAGTATTTT
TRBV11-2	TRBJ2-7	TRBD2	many	CASSLILAGDSYEQYF	TGTGCCAGCAGCCTTATCCTAGCGGGGGACTCCTACGAGCAGTACTTC
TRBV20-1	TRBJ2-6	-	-	CSARDKGGGANVLTF	TGCAGTGCTAGAGACAAGGGAGGTGGGGCCAACGTCCTGACTTTT
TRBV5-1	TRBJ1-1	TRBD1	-	CASSVRQGNTEAFF	TGCGCCAGCAGCGTAAGACAGGGGAACACTGAAGCTTTCTTT
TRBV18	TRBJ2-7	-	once	CASSPASGVLADLYEQYF	TGTGCCAGCTCACCAGCGTCAGGGGTTTTAGCGGACCTCTACGAGCAGTACTTC
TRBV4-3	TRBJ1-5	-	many	CASSQDPSQPQHF	TGCGCCAGCAGCCAAGATCCCTCTCAGCCCCAGCATTTT
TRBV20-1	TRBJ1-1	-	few	CSAVQQGVNTEAFF	TGCAGTGCGGTACAACAGGGCGTGAACACTGAAGCTTTCTTT
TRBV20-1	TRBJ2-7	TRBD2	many	CSAPSGGSHEQYF	TGCAGTGCTCCTAGCGGGGGATCCCACGAGCAGTACTTC
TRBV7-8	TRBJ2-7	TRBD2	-	CATSPPGLAGKYEQYF	TGTGCCACCAGCCCTCCGGGACTAGCGGGGAAATACGAGCAGTACTTC
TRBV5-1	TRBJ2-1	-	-	CASSTSPLGSYNEQFF	TGCGCCAGCAGCACCAGTCCCCTAGGCTCCTACAATGAGCAGTTCTTC
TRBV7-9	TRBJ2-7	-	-	CASSWDPSYEQYF	TGTGCCAGCAGCTGGGACCCCTCCTACGAGCAGTACTTC